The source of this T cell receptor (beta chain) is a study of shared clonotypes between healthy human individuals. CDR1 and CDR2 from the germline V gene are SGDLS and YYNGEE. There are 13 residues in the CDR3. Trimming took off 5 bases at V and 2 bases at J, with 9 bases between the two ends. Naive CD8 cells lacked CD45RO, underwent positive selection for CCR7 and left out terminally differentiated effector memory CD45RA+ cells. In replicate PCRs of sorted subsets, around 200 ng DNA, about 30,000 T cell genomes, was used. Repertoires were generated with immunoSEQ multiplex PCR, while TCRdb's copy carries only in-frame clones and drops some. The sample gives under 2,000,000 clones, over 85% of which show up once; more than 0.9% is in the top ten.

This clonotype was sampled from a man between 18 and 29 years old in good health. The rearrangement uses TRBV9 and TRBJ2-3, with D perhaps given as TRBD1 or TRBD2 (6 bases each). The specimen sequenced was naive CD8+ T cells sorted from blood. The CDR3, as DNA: TGTGCCAGCAGGGGGGGCCACACAGATACGCAGTATTTT. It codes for CASRGGHTDTQYF.